This paragraph reports one T cell receptor (beta chain). Relapsing-remitting disease, either stable or active, was present in the treatment-naive patients who were the multiple sclerosis controls. This sample stems from a study of CD8 T cells in Susac syndrome. After extraction with the RNeasy kit, roughly 0.45 to 1 ug of the RNA was reverse transcribed using random hexamers. The immunoSEQ assay covered 54 Vbeta and 13 Jbeta segments for CDR3. TCRdb recomputed calls from the immunoSEQ multiplex PCR reads with MiXCR, one row per CDR3 protein. This table holds roughly 200,000 distinct CDR3 sequences, under 97% found once. There are 18 residues in the CDR3. The germline V gene has CDR1 SEHNR and CDR2 FQNEAQ (reference sequence). The V gene end was trimmed by 3 bases and the J gene end by 0 bases; junction bases not matched to a gene: 11.

Specimen: CD4+ T cells from PBMCs. This receptor was obtained from a human donor with multiple sclerosis. The chain joins TRBV7-9 to TRBJ2-3; 8 bases map to TRBD2. CDR3 sequence: CASSFPKGAGVSTDTQYF. Written as DNA, the CDR3 is TGTGCCAGCAGCTTTCCCAAGGGAGCGGGGGTTAGCACAGATACGCAGTATTTT. The whole variable domain, filled in from reference TRBV7-9 and TRBJ2-3, reads DTGVSQNPRHKITKRGQNVTFRCDPISEHNRLYWYRQTLGQGPEFLTYFQNEAQLEKSRLLSDRFSAERPKGSFSTLEIQRTEQGDSAMYLCASSFPKGAGVSTDTQYFGPGTRLTVL.